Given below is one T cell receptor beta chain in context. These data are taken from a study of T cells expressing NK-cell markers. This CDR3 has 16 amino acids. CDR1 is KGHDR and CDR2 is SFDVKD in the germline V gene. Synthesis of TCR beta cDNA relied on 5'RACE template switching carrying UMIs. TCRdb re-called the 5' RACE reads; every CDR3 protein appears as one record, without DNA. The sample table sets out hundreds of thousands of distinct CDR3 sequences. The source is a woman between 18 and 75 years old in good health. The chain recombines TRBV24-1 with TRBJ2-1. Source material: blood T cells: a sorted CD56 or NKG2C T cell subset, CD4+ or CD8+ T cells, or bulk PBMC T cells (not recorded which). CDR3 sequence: CATSDLQSRGYNEQFF.